What follows are 16 T cell receptor beta chains derived from one specimen sequenced in a study of monozygotic twins with inflammatory bowel disease. No DNA is given; TCRdb re-called the 5' RACE reads and lists each CDR3 protein once. The table counts approximately 330,000 distinct CDR3 sequences; 2% to 2.5% lies in the top ten. Specimen: blood. These receptors were obtained from a human donor with ulcerative colitis or Crohn's disease, or a healthy co-twin of an affected twin (not recorded which).

This rearrangement joins TRBV27 to TRBJ1-5; the TCRdb D gene call, TRBD1, has no DNA to confirm it. The CDR3 is made up of 17 amino acids. CDR1 is MNHEY, CDR2 SMNVEV, per germline (reference sequence). The CDR3: CASSLKGPGQGLQPQHF.

The V call is TRBV28, the J call TRBJ2-7; the D call of TRBD1 rests on TCRdb alone, since no DNA is present to check it. Looked up from germline, CDR1 is MDHEN and CDR2 is SYDVKM. This CDR3 has 14 residues. The CDR3 loop reads CASSTPGQRYEQYF.

J is TRBJ2-7 and V is TRBV6-2 or TRBV6-3; without DNA, the TCRdb call of TRBD1 cannot be checked. Per germline, CDR1 MNHEY and CDR2 SVGEGT. CDR3 length equals 12 residues. The CDR3 here is CASSYFPYEQYF.

This CDR3 is CASSLEDRTVAFPGELFF. The chain recombines TRBV7-8 with TRBJ2-2; with no DNA, the TCRdb D assignment of TRBD1 cannot be verified. Germline CDR1 and CDR2: SGHVS and FQNEAQ. This CDR3 has 18 residues.

The chain links TRBV20-1 to TRBJ2-7; TCRdb gives TRBD2 as the D gene, but with no DNA this cannot be confirmed. Germline-derived CDR1 and CDR2 are DFQATT and SNEGSKA (reference sequence). The CDR3 consists of 15 residues. CDR3 sequence: CSAGGPGGLAGNSYF.

The rearrangement uses TRBV4-1 and TRBJ2-7; TCRdb lists TRBD2, though no DNA is available to test this call. CDR3 size: 14 residues. Germline loops: CDR1 MGHRA, CDR2 YSYEKL. The chain's CDR3 is CASSQDRGPYEQYF.

The V call is TRBV5-4, the J call TRBJ2-7; as DNA is missing, the TRBD1 call by TCRdb cannot be tested. This CDR3 has 16 amino acids. CDR1 SGHNT and CDR2 YYREEE come from the germline V gene (reference sequence). The CDR3 here is CASSPGVGQGSYEQYF.

This chain joins TRBV18 and TRBJ2-5; TCRdb's D gene call, TRBD1, goes unchecked for lack of DNA. Germline V gene sequence: CDR1 KGHSH, CDR2 LQKENI. This CDR3 has 16 residues. CDR3 sequence reads: CASSPQRTGAGETQYF.

The rearrangement joins TRBV10-3 to TRBJ1-1. The CDR3 length is 15 residues. The germline gives CDR1 ENHRY, CDR2 SYGVKD. CDR3 in amino acids: CAISEYPTPEGRAFF.

The chain employs TRBV5-6 and TRBJ2-3. The germline CDR1 and CDR2 sequences are SGHDT and YYEEEE. This CDR3 spans 15 amino acids. CDR3 sequence: CASSFFSASTDTQYF.

J is TRBJ2-5 and V is TRBV4-1; there is no DNA to check the TCRdb D call of TRBD2. The CDR3 sequence is 14 residues long. CDR1 and CDR2 from the germline V gene are MGHRA and YSYEKL. CDR3 sequence: CASSQEGLAETQYF.

The chain is built from TRBV7-2 and TRBJ1-1. Germline lookup yields CDR1 SGHTA and CDR2 FQGNSA. This CDR3 is 12 amino acids long. CDR3 amino acids: CASSFYFTEAFF.

The V call is TRBV7-2, the J call TRBJ1-1; there is no DNA to check the TCRdb D call of TRBD1. Germline values: CDR1 SGHTA, CDR2 FQGNSA. The CDR3 is made up of 15 amino acids. CDR3 sequence reads: CASSLATGRNTEAFF.

The chain links TRBV5-1 to TRBJ2-1; TCRdb gives TRBD1 as the D gene, but with no DNA this cannot be confirmed. CDR1 is SGHRS, CDR2 YFSETQ, per germline. This CDR3 has 16 amino acids. CDR3 amino acids: CASRSDGQGSYNEQFF.

The rearrangement joins TRBV5-5 to TRBJ2-5; TCRdb returns TRBD1, unconfirmable since there is no DNA. Germline V CDR1 and CDR2: SGHKS, YYEKEE (reference sequence). This CDR3 spans 17 amino acids. The CDR3 loop reads CASSFAAGQGAGRGQYF.

The V call is TRBV9, the J call TRBJ2-3; the D gene TCRdb calls, TRBD1, cannot be checked with no DNA. This CDR3 contains 16 residues. The germline CDR1 and CDR2 sequences are SGDLS and YYNGEE. CDR3 residues: CASSVLDRAGTDTQYF.